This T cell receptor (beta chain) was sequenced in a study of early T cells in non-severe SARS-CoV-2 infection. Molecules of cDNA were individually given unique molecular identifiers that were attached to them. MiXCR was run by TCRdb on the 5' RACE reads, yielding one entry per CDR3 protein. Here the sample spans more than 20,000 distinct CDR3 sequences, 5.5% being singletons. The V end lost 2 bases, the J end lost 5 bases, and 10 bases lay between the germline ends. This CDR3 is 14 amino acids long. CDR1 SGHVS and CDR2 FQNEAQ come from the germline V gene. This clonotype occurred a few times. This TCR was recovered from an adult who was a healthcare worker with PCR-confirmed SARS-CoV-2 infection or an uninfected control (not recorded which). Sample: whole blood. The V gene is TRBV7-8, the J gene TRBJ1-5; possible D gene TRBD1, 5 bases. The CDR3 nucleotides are TGTGCCAGCAGCTTATGGGGGACCCATCAGCCCCAGCATTTT. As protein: CASSLWGTHQPQHF. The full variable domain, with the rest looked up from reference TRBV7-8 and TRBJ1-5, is GAGVSQSPRYKVAKRGQDVALRCDPISGHVSLFWYQQALGQGPEFLTYFQNEAQLDKSGLPSDRFFAERPEGSVSTLKIQRTQQEDSAVYLCASSLWGTHQPQHFGDGTRLSIL.